This is a list of T cell receptor beta chains from one sample in a study of technical replicates of blood from several donors. The protocol was immunoSEQ multiplex PCR, while the TCRdb copy is restricted to in-frame clones and leaves out a portion. The table has 60,000 to 90,000 clones, roughly 92% seen once; the top ten hold roughly 0.36%. The sequenced material came from T cells isolated from PBMCs. The receptors come from a human donor in good health. CDR3s include the opening cysteine and the closing phenylalanine or tryptophan. Fields, in order: V gene, J gene, clone size, CDR3 protein. Only some rows state a clone size, as once, few, many or a class for expanded clones.

>TRBV6-5|TRBJ2-7|once
CASSYIAGNEQYF
>TRBV6-5|TRBJ1-1|-
CASSFAVANTEAFF
>TRBV11-2|TRBJ2-5|-
CASSPQSSHQETQYF
>TRBV11-1|TRBJ2-2|-
CASRGATELFF
>TRBV5-1|TRBJ2-3|-
CASSLGGVSTDTQYF
>TRBV27|TRBJ2-6|-
CASSFLSGANVLTF
>TRBV7-3|TRBJ2-1|-
CASSLNPGHSYNEQFF
>TRBV7-2|TRBJ2-7|-
CASAGVSYEQYF
>TRBV7-9|TRBJ2-1|few
CASSLGNGTMAYNEQFF
>TRBV4-1|TRBJ2-1|-
CASSRGGLAGVYNEQFF
>TRBV6-5|TRBJ1-1|-
CASSYSVQGGEAFF
>TRBV30|TRBJ1-4|-
CAWSNYPGKLFF
>TRBV6-5|TRBJ2-1|-
CASSNSGSSYNEQFF
>TRBV27|TRBJ2-3|-
CASSLAGISDTQYF
>TRBV9|TRBJ1-1|-
CASSVAGEMNTEAFF
>TRBV7-6|TRBJ2-2|once
CASSSSGRNTGELFF
>TRBV15|TRBJ2-3|-
CATSRQGATDTQYF
>TRBV13|TRBJ2-7|-
CASSRDYSEQYF
>TRBV18|TRBJ2-7|-
CASSPEAGGWNEQYF
>TRBV10-1|TRBJ1-1|few
CADLGGEGSTEAFF
>TRBV4-1|TRBJ1-1|-
CASSQEGRTEAFF
>TRBV7-6|TRBJ1-5|-
CASSLADRVFKFGNQPQHF
>TRBV4-1|TRBJ1-1|-
CASSQGNRATTEAFF
>TRBV30|TRBJ1-5|-
CAWSRGSPNQPQHF
>TRBV5-1|TRBJ2-7|-
CASSLVYRANSEQYF
>TRBV11-2|TRBJ2-7|-
CASSPQGPYYYEQYF
>TRBV5-4|TRBJ2-7|-
CASSSGLAGLSYEQYF